These 18 T cell receptor beta chains were sequenced from one sample in a study of T cell responses to AZD1222 COVID-19 vaccine. The repertoire was sequenced with immunoSEQ multiplex PCR; TCRdb's copy has only in-frame clones and lacks some. Of approximately 52,000 clones in the sample, 80% to 90% were seen once. The sequenced sample was peripheral blood, obtained 28 days after the second AZD1222 dose. These receptor sequences come from an adult who received the AZD1222 COVID-19 vaccine.

Note on this clone: Since the CDR3 does not end with the conserved phenylalanine or tryptophan, this likely comes from a read error. No DNA is shown, since the ends of the CDR3 on it are uncertain; the CDR3 is the one TCRdb lists. J is TRBJ1-1 and V is TRBV7-9; the table assigns TRBD1, which was not confirmed against the DNA. Inclusive of both ends, the CDR3 amounts to 13 amino acids. Germline V gene data show CDR1 as SEHNR and CDR2 as FQNEAQ (reference sequence). The CDR3 reads CASSLAGTGFLTP.

This clone was observed a few times. The chain recombines TRBV28 with TRBJ2-1, with D tentatively TRBD2 (5 bases). Germline V gives CDR1 MDHEN, CDR2 SYDVKM. The V end was cut by 4 bases, the J end by 8 bases, with 9 bases between. This CDR3 spans 12 amino acids. CDR3 in amino acids: CASSWTRDEQFF. CDR3 in DNA: TGTGCCAGCAGTTGGACTCGGGATGAGCAGTTCTTC. The full variable domain, completed using reference TRBV28 and TRBJ2-1, is DVKVTQSSRYLVKRTGEKVFLECVQDMDHENMFWYRQDPGLGLRLIYFSYDVKMKEKGDIPEGYSVSREKKERFSLILESASTNQTSMYLCASSWTRDEQFFGPGTRLTVL.

The chain joins TRBV5-1 to TRBJ1-6; 7 bases map to TRBD1. Trimming at V came to 3 bases and at J to 7 bases, leaving 7 bases not matched to a gene. Germline V gene lookup returns CDR1 SGHRS and CDR2 YFSETQ. The CDR3 length is 15 residues. This CDR3 is CASSSGTVKNSPLHF. The CDR3 region has the DNA TGCGCCAGCAGCTCTGGGACAGTCAAGAATTCACCCCTCCACTTT.

V is TRBV4-1 and J is TRBJ2-5; 7 nucleotides line up with TRBD2. CDR1 MGHRA and CDR2 YSYEKL come from the germline V gene. The CDR3 has 14 amino acids. V was pared by 3 bases and J by 5 bases, with 6 bases of the junction left unmatched. CDR3 coding DNA: TGCGCCAGCAGCCACCCGACTAGCAGGGAGACCCAGTACTTC. Amino acids: CASSHPTSRETQYF.

The chain employs TRBV5-6 and TRBJ2-7; 7 nucleotides align to TRBD1. The V and J ends lost 4 bases and 3 bases, in that order; junction bases with no gene match: 10. Germline lookup yields CDR1 SGHDT and CDR2 YYEEEE. This CDR3 is 15 amino acids long. CDR3 nucleotide sequence: TGTGCCAGCAGCGCACACAGGGGATGGGTCTACGAGCAGTACTTC. Its translation: CASSAHRGWVYEQYF.

Notes on this clone: At one boundary the junction diverges from the germline segment, which might be a read error. CDR3 sequence: CATSRGGALLNGQFF. The DNA for the CDR3 is TGTGCCACCAGCAGGGGGGGGGCCCTCCTTAATGGGCAGTTCTTC. The rearrangement uses TRBV15 and TRBJ2-1, with a tentative D call TRBD2 (7 bases). This CDR3 is built from 15 residues. Germline values: CDR1 LNHNV, CDR2 YYDKDF (reference sequence).

This clone was observed a few times. This rearrangement joins TRBV5-1 to TRBJ2-1; D gene uncertain. The V gene lost 0 bases and the J gene lost 0 bases, with 7 bases spanning the gap. The germline V gene encodes CDR1 SGHRS and CDR2 YFSETQ. The CDR3 totals 15 residues. This chain's CDR3 is CASSLEGSSYNEQFF. CDR3 coding DNA: TGCGCCAGCAGCTTGGAGGGAAGCTCCTACAATGAGCAGTTCTTC.

A few counts support this clone. This CDR3 reads CASSQSGSIGTQTGELFF. In nucleotides, the CDR3 is TGTGCCAGCTCTCAGTCAGGGTCCATCGGGACCCAAACCGGGGAGCTGTTTTTT. This sequence joins TRBV18 and TRBJ2-2, with D perhaps TRBD1 or TRBD2 (5 bases each). This CDR3 comprises 18 residues. Germline V gene lookup returns CDR1 KGHSH and CDR2 LQKENI. Trimming cost V 6 bases and J 5 bases, with 25 bases left between them. The whole variable domain, remainder taken from reference TRBV18 and TRBJ2-2, is NAGVMQNPRHLVRRRGQEARLRCSPMKGHSHVYWYRQLPEEGLKFMVYLQKENIIDESGMPKERFSAEFPKEGPSILRIQQVVRGDSAAYFCASSQSGSIGTQTGELFFGEGSRLTVL.

This chain connects TRBV2 to TRBJ2-3, with a tentative D call TRBD2 (6 bases). Trimming pared 5 bases from V and 1 base from J, leaving 19 bases between. Germline V CDR1 and CDR2: SNHLY, FYNNEI. The CDR3 has 17 amino acids. Here the CDR3 reads CASSLRFRERGTDTQYF. The CDR3 DNA reads TGTGCCAGCAGTCTTAGGTTTCGGGAGAGGGGCACAGATACGCAGTATTTT.

The rearrangement joins TRBV19 to TRBJ1-1; tentatively, D is TRBD1 (5 bases). The CDR3 loop spans 12 amino acids. V dropped 10 bases and J dropped 2 bases, with 11 bases sitting between them. Germline CDR1 reads LNHDA; CDR2 reads SQIVND (reference sequence). CDR3 bases: TGTGCCACCAAGACAGCCAACACTGAAGCTTTCTTT. Protein product: CATKTANTEAFF.

This clone was seen just once. The chain uses TRBV6-6 and TRBJ1-2, with 9 positions matching TRBD1. The CDR3 totals 15 residues. CDR1 MNHNY and CDR2 SVGAGI come from the germline V gene (reference sequence). Unmatched junction bases numbered 8, after V lost 6 bases and J lost 3 bases. For the CDR3, the DNA is TGTGCCAGCAGCCGCGGACAGGGGCAGTACTATGGCTACACCTTC. It codes for CASSRGQGQYYGYTF.

Regarding this clone: A junction boundary mismatches the germline segment, possibly from a read error. The rearrangement uses TRBV14 and TRBJ2-3; TRBD2 might be the D (5 bases). CDR1 and CDR2 (germline): SGHDN, FVKESK. The CDR3 has 14 residues. CDR3 DNA: TGTGCAAGCAGCCGTCAGCGGATCACAGATACGCAGTATTTT. As protein: CASSRQRITDTQYF.

V gene TRBV28 combines with J gene TRBJ2-3; TRBD1 agrees at 8 bases. CDR1 is MDHEN, CDR2 SYDVKM, per germline. The CDR3 runs 14 residues. The trim removed 8 bases at V and 2 bases at J, leaving 6 bases unmatched. The CDR3 sequence is CASETGVFTDTQYF. Here the CDR3 DNA reads TGTGCCAGCGAGACAGGGGTCTTCACAGATACGCAGTATTTT. The full variable domain, in which reference TRBV28 and TRBJ2-3 provide the parts outside the CDR3, is DVKVTQSSRYLVKRTGEKVFLECVQDMDHENMFWYRQDPGLGLRLIYFSYDVKMKEKGDIPEGYSVSREKKERFSLILESASTNQTSMYLCASETGVFTDTQYFGPGTRLTVL.

The chain carries TRBV5-4 and TRBJ2-1; D might be TRBD2 (5 bases). Germline CDR1 reads SGHNT; CDR2 reads YYREEE (reference sequence). V lost 4 bases to trimming and J lost 9 bases, with 17 bases between them. CDR3 length: 14 residues. CDR3 nucleotide sequence: TGTGCCAGCAGCAACCCCGGCCAGGCGGGTGAGCAGTTCTTC. Its translation: CASSNPGQAGEQFF. Based on the CDR3 plus reference TRBV5-4 and TRBJ2-1, the full variable domain is ETGVTQSPTHLIKTRGQQVTLRCSSQSGHNTVSWYQQALGQGPQFIFQYYREEENGRGNFPPRFSGLQFPNYSSELNVNALELDDSALYLCASSNPGQAGEQFFGPGTRLTVL.

This sequence joins TRBV7-9 and TRBJ2-7; D is possibly TRBD1 (6 bases). Germline CDR1 reads SEHNR; CDR2 reads FQNEAQ (reference sequence). The CDR3 is 13 amino acids. The V end was cut by 1 base, the J end by 6 bases, with 10 bases between. CDR3 in DNA: TGTGCCAGCAGCTTAGAAGGGGGTGGCGAGCAGTACTTC. Residues: CASSLEGGGEQYF.

J is TRBJ2-1 and V is TRBV29-1; 8 bases map to TRBD2. V trimming: 3 bases; J trimming: 3 bases; junction bases outside the gene matches: 4. Germline lookup yields CDR1 SQVTM and CDR2 ANQGSEA. The CDR3 loop spans 14 amino acids. DNA of the CDR3: TGCAGCGTTGATAGGCTAGCGGGCTACAATGAGCAGTTCTTC. Encoded protein: CSVDRLAGYNEQFF.

The rearrangement uses TRBV7-8 and TRBJ2-5; 10 bases line up with TRBD2. CDR1 is SGHVS and CDR2 is FQNEAQ in the germline V gene. CDR3 size: 16 residues. The trim removed 5 bases at V and 2 bases at J, leaving 8 bases unmatched. The DNA for the CDR3 is TGTGCCAGCAGCGGAACTAGCGGGATGTTACAAGAGACCCAGTACTTC. This encodes CASSGTSGMLQETQYF.

The rearrangement uses TRBV30 and TRBJ1-2; D ambiguous. There are 14 residues in the CDR3. Trimming cost V 3 bases and J 8 bases, with 19 bases left between them. The germline gives CDR1 GTSNPN, CDR2 SVGIG (reference sequence). Here the CDR3 DNA reads TGTGCCTGGAGGGAGACTGTGCTGGGAGGGGGCTACACCTTC. It encodes CAWRETVLGGGYTF. Complete variable domain (other parts from reference TRBV30 and TRBJ1-2): SQTIHQWPATLVQPVGSPLSLECTVEGTSNPNLYWYRQAAGRGLQLLFYSVGIGQISSEVPQNLSASRPQDRQFILSSKKLLLSDSGFYLCAWRETVLGGGYTFGSGTRLTVV.